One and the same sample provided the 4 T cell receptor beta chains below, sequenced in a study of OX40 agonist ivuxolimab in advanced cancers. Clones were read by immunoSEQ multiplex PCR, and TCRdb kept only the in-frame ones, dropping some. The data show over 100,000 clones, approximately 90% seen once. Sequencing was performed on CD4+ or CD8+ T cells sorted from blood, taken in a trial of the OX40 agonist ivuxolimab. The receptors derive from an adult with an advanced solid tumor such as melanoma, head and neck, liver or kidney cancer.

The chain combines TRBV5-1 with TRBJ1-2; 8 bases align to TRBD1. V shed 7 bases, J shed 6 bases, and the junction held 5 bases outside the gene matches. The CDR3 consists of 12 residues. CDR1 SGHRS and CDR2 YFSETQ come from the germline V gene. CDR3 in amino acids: CASGQGIDGYTF. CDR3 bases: TGCGCCAGCGGACAGGGAATCGATGGCTACACCTTC.

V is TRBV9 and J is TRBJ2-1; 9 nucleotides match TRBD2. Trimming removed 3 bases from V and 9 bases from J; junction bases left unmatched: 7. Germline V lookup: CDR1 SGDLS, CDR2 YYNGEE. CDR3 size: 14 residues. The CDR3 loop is CASSGGRASSEQFF. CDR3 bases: TGTGCCAGCAGCGGCGGGAGGGCCTCGAGTGAGCAGTTCTTC.

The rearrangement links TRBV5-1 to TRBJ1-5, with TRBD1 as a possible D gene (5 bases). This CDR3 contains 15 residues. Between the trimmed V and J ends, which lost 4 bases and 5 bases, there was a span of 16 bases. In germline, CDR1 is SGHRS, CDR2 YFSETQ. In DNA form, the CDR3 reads TGCGCCAGCAGCACCGCGGGGGAGATCTATCAGCCCCAGCATTTT. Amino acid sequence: CASSTAGEIYQPQHF.

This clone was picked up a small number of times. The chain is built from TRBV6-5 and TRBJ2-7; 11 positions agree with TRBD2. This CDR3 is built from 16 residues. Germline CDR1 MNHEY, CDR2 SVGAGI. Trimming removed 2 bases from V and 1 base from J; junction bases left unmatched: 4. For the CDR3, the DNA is TGTGCCAGCAGTTACGCCGGGACTAGCGGTTCCTACGAGCAGTACTTC. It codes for CASSYAGTSGSYEQYF.